Below, 28 T cell receptor beta chains from the same sample are listed, as sequenced in a study of blood T cell repertoires in COVID-19. Produced via immunoSEQ multiplex PCR; TCRdb's table is partial and in-frame only. Here the sample spans about 200,000 clones, roughly 90% being singletons. The sequenced sample consisted of peripheral blood. The receptor source for this set is a man aged 18 to 29 with active or convalescent COVID-19.

The chain carries TRBV5-1 and TRBJ2-5, with a weak D call TRBD1 (5 bases). Per the germline V gene, CDR1 is SGHRS and CDR2 is YFSETQ. The CDR3 is 14 residues long. V lost 0 bases, J lost 3 bases, and 9 bases lay in between. As DNA, the CDR3 is TGCGCCAGCAGCTTGGCCAGGGCAAAAGAGACCCAGTACTTC. It codes for CASSLARAKETQYF.

The J gene is TRBJ2-6, the V gene TRBV4-1; TRBD1 aligns across 9 bases. The germline CDR1 and CDR2 sequences are MGHRA and YSYEKL. The CDR3 is made up of 18 amino acids. J gave up 3 bases and V 1 base, and 7 bases lay outside the gene matches. The CDR3 spells CASSQVGTGTNGANVLTF. The CDR3 DNA reads as TGCGCCAGCAGCCAAGTTGGGACAGGGACTAATGGGGCCAACGTCCTGACTTTC.

The chain has TRBV5-5 and TRBJ2-5; a possible D gene is TRBD1 (5 bases). The germline V gene has CDR1 SGHKS and CDR2 YYEKEE (reference sequence). The CDR3 runs to 14 residues. V was pared by 4 bases and J by 5 bases, with 15 bases between. The CDR3 nucleotides are TGTGCCAGCAGCCTTCTGATGGCAGGGGAGACCCAGTACTTC. It codes for CASSLLMAGETQYF.

This chain uses TRBV9 with TRBJ2-1; TRBD2 is a possible D gene (6 bases). CDR3 length: 17 amino acids. V lost 5 bases and J 1 base, leaving 19 bases between the germline ends. The germline V gene has CDR1 SGDLS and CDR2 YYNGEE. The CDR3 protein is CASSPRYGSGSYNEQFF. DNA of the CDR3: TGTGCCAGCAGTCCTCGTTACGGGAGCGGGTCCTACAATGAGCAGTTCTTC.

CDR3 DNA sequence: TGTGCCAGCGCCTTAGGACAGGCGCCCCTCCACTTT. Its translation: CASALGQAPLHF. J is TRBJ1-6 and V is TRBV13; 7 positions match TRBD1. The CDR3 has 12 residues. V lost 8 bases, J lost 13 bases, and 8 bases stayed unmatched. Germline V gene sequence: CDR1 PRHDT, CDR2 FYEKMQ (reference sequence).

This clone was recorded once. This chain links TRBV27 with TRBJ1-1, with 10 bases identical to TRBD1. The germline CDR1 and CDR2 sequences are MNHEY and SMNVEV (reference sequence). The CDR3 runs 15 residues. J lost 5 bases, V lost 6 bases, and 9 bases had no gene match. The CDR3 DNA follows: TGTGCCAGCAGCCCCGGGACAGGGGTTCGTACTGAAGCTTTCTTT. Translation gives CASSPGTGVRTEAFF.

This clone came up once. The chain links TRBV7-3 to TRBJ1-5; the D is unclear. The V gene lost 1 base and the J gene lost 3 bases, with 10 bases spanning the gap. Per the germline V gene, CDR1 is SGHTA and CDR2 is FQGTGA. The CDR3 is made up of 15 amino acids. As DNA, the CDR3 is TGTGCCAGCAGCTTAAGTGGAGAGGACAATCAGCCCCAGCATTTT. Its translation: CASSLSGEDNQPQHF.

The V and J genes are TRBV21-1 and TRBJ2-3; the table calls TRBD2, which could not be checked here. TRBV21-1 is a pseudogene locus. The CDR3 covers 13 residues. CDR3 amino acids: CASQRDSTDTQYF. The CDR3 DNA sequence: TGTGCCAGCCAGCGGGACAGCACAGATACGCAGTATTTT.

The CDR3 sequence: CASSTTGAKNIQYF. In nucleotides, the CDR3 is TGTGCCAGTAGTACGACAGGGGCCAAAAACATTCAGTACTTC. The chain employs TRBV19 and TRBJ2-4, with TRBD1 matching 7 bases. V lost 4 bases to trimming and J lost 1 base; unmatched junction nucleotides: 1. The CDR3 length is 14 residues. CDR1 is LNHDA, CDR2 SQIVND, per germline (reference sequence).

The V call is TRBV27, the J call TRBJ2-3, with D maybe TRBD1 (6 bases). V gave up 5 bases and J gave up 6 bases, with 12 bases separating them. The CDR3 contains 13 residues. Germline assignment: CDR1 MNHEY and CDR2 SMNVEV (reference sequence). CDR3 sequence: CASSGLGADTQYF. Written as DNA, the CDR3 is TGTGCCAGCAGTGGCCTGGGGGCGGATACGCAGTATTTT.

The V gene is TRBV7-6, the J gene TRBJ2-1, with a weak D call TRBD2 (5 bases). The V gene lost 5 bases and the J gene lost 6 bases, with 20 bases spanning the gap. The CDR3 has 16 amino acids. CDR1 and CDR2 (germline): SGHVS, FNYEAQ. Written as DNA, the CDR3 is TGTGCCAGCAGCCCATACTCGTTGGACGGGATCAATGAGCAGTTCTTC. Translation: CASSPYSLDGINEQFF. The full variable domain, completed using reference TRBV7-6 and TRBJ2-1, is GAGVSQSPRYKVTKRGQDVALRCDPISGHVSLYWYRQALGQGPEFLTYFNYEAQQDKSGLPNDRFSAERPEGSISTLTIQRTEQRDSAMYRCASSPYSLDGINEQFFGPGTRLTVL.

The chain joins TRBV6-5 to TRBJ2-5; D gene unclear. The V and J ends lost 0 bases and 4 bases respectively, with 9 bases between them. The CDR3 has 14 residues. In germline, CDR1 is MNHEY, CDR2 SVGAGI. The CDR3 region is CASSYSFLRETQYF. The CDR3 region has the DNA TGTGCCAGCAGTTACTCGTTCCTACGAGAGACCCAGTACTTC.

The J gene is TRBJ1-4, the V gene TRBV3-1 (or the pseudogene TRBV3-2); 10 nucleotides agree with TRBD1. Germline CDR1 is LGHDT and CDR2 is YNNKEL (reference sequence). Trimming at V came to 2 bases and at J to 6 bases, leaving 3 bases not matched to a gene. This CDR3 contains 15 residues. The chain's CDR3 is CASSQRTGGDEKLFF. In nucleotides, the CDR3 is TGTGCCAGCAGCCAAAGGACAGGGGGAGATGAAAAACTGTTTTTT.

The chain employs TRBV2 and TRBJ1-2, with unresolved D. Germline V gene sequence: CDR1 SNHLY, CDR2 FYNNEI. The CDR3 is 14 amino acids. Trimming pared 4 bases from V and 0 bases from J, leaving 9 bases between. CDR3 region: CASSGYSANYGYTF. The CDR3 DNA sequence: TGTGCCAGCAGTGGTTACTCCGCTAACTATGGCTACACCTTC. Drawing the rest from reference TRBV2 and TRBJ1-2, the complete variable domain is EPEVTQTPSHQVTQMGQEVILRCVPISNHLYFYWYRQILGQKVEFLVSFYNNEISEKSEIFDDQFSVERPDGSNFTLKIRSTKLEDSAMYFCASSGYSANYGYTFGSGTRLTVV.

The chain recombines TRBV30 with TRBJ1-6; D perhaps matches TRBD1 (5 bases). V dropped 0 bases and J dropped 8 bases, with 11 bases sitting between them. There are 14 residues in the CDR3. Germline V gene sequence: CDR1 GTSNPN, CDR2 SVGIG (reference sequence). Here the CDR3 reads CAWSVGGSYSPLHF. In DNA, the CDR3 is TGTGCCTGGAGTGTGGGGGGGAGTTATTCACCCCTCCACTTT.

The gene calls are TRBV5-5 and TRBJ2-7; 11 nucleotides line up with TRBD2. With 3 bases clipped from V and 6 bases from J, the junction kept 11 bases outside the gene matches. Germline CDR1 reads SGHKS; CDR2 reads YYEKEE (reference sequence). This CDR3 comprises 16 residues. The CDR3 coding sequence is TGTGCCAGCAGCTCCACAATAGCGGGAGGGCCGACCGAGCAGTACTTC. It is translated as CASSSTIAGGPTEQYF.

This clone was seen once. J is TRBJ1-2 and V is TRBV7-8, with D possibly matching TRBD1 (6 bases). The CDR3 is made up of 14 amino acids. CDR1 and CDR2 from the germline V gene are SGHVS and FQNEAQ. V was trimmed by 0 bases and J by 2 bases, leaving 7 bases between them. The CDR3 DNA reads as TGTGCCAGCAGCTTAGCAGGACAGAACTATGGCTACACCTTC. It encodes CASSLAGQNYGYTF.

This clone has more than one count but fewer than ten. The chain combines TRBV4-1 with TRBJ2-5, with D possibly TRBD2 on 6 matching bases. Germline lookup yields CDR1 MGHRA and CDR2 YSYEKL. This CDR3 spans 18 amino acids. V shed 1 base and J shed 2 bases, with 20 bases lying between them. In DNA form, the CDR3 reads TGCGCCAGCAGCCAAGGGCTCGCTACGGCGCGGGGACAAGAGACCCAGTACTTC. This codes for CASSQGLATARGQETQYF.

This chain uses TRBV7-9 with TRBJ1-2; 7 bases fit TRBD1. J gave up 2 bases and V 5 bases, and 8 bases lay outside the gene matches. CDR1 is SEHNR, CDR2 FQNEAQ, per germline (reference sequence). This CDR3 has 15 residues. The CDR3 sequence is CASSPNRDSNYGYTF. The CDR3 DNA follows: TGTGCCAGCAGCCCGAACCGGGACAGCAACTATGGCTACACCTTC.

The chain recombines TRBV19 with TRBJ1-6; 7 bases fit TRBD1. Germline-derived CDR1 and CDR2 are LNHDA and SQIVND (reference sequence). The CDR3 is made up of 15 amino acids. With 2 bases clipped from V and 7 bases from J, the junction kept 5 bases outside the gene matches. The DNA of the CDR3 is TGTGCCAGTAGTATATACAGGGGTCGAAATTCACCCCTCCACTTT. It specifies CASSIYRGRNSPLHF.

This chain uses TRBV12-3 or TRBV12-4 with TRBJ1-2, with unresolved D. V was clipped by 8 bases and J by 1 base, with 8 bases between them. CDR3 size: 12 residues. CDR3 nucleotide sequence: TGTGCCAGCTCGGTATTTAACTATGGCTACACCTTC. This translates into CASSVFNYGYTF.

This clone has only one observation. The rearrangement uses TRBV30 and TRBJ2-3; TRBD1 matches 11 bases. J was trimmed by 3 bases and V by 2 bases; bases with no gene match: 7. Germline loops: CDR1 GTSNPN, CDR2 SVGIG (reference sequence). The CDR3 totals 16 residues. CDR3 sequence reads: CAWSLADRGRTDTQYF. CDR3 sequence (DNA): TGTGCCTGGAGTCTTGCGGACAGGGGGCGGACAGATACGCAGTATTTT.

The chain joins TRBV7-9 to TRBJ1-2; TRBD1 agrees at 8 bases. This CDR3 spans 13 amino acids. The J segment lost 8 bases and the V segment lost 5 bases, leaving 7 bases of the junction unmatched. CDR1 is SEHNR and CDR2 is FQNEAQ in the germline V gene (reference sequence). In DNA, the CDR3 is TGTGCCAGCAGCGAAATCCGGGACAGGGGCTACACCTTC. Translating gives CASSEIRDRGYTF.

V and J are TRBV3-1 (or the pseudogene TRBV3-2) and TRBJ2-7; D may be TRBD1 (5 bases). Per germline, CDR1 LGHDT and CDR2 YNNKEL (reference sequence). Trimming stripped 3 bases from V and 3 bases from J, with 15 bases between. This CDR3 is 15 amino acids long. The CDR3 sequence: CASSQGGDSFYEQYF. In DNA form, the CDR3 reads TGTGCCAGCAGCCAGGGCGGAGACAGCTTCTACGAGCAGTACTTC.

This clone was counted between two and nine times. The J gene is TRBJ1-1, the V gene TRBV9, with D unclear. V lost 2 bases, J lost 1 base, and 9 bases lay in between. Germline V gene lookup returns CDR1 SGDLS and CDR2 YYNGEE. The CDR3 is 14 amino acids. CDR3: CASSVLSGNTEAFF. CDR3 nucleotides: TGTGCCAGCAGCGTTTTATCCGGGAACACTGAAGCTTTCTTT.

The V gene is TRBV15, the J gene TRBJ2-2; 12 bases are shared with TRBD2. CDR3 length: 16 amino acids. V gave up 6 bases and J gave up 5 bases; unmatched junction bases: 7. The germline gives CDR1 LNHNV, CDR2 YYDKDF (reference sequence). This CDR3 is CATRPSGRAGTGELFF. The CDR3 bases are TGTGCCACCAGGCCTAGCGGGAGGGCCGGAACCGGGGAGCTGTTTTTT.

This chain joins TRBV11-2 and TRBJ2-5; D may be TRBD1 (7 bases). V lost 8 bases, J lost 3 bases, and 19 bases lay in between. This CDR3 has 15 amino acids. From germline, CDR1 is SGHAT and CDR2 FQNNGV. In DNA form, the CDR3 reads TGTGCCAGCTCTTTCAGGGGGAGGACCAAAGAGACCCAGTACTTC. It translates to CASSFRGRTKETQYF. The whole variable domain, filled in from reference TRBV11-2 and TRBJ2-5, reads EAGVAQSPRYKIIEKRQSVAFWCNPISGHATLYWYQQILGQGPKLLIQFQNNGVVDDSQLPKDRFSAERLKGVDSTLKIQPAKLEDSAVYLCASSFRGRTKETQYFGPGTRLLVL.

This clone was counted once. V usage is TRBV10-3 and J usage is TRBJ1-2; D might be TRBD1 (6 bases). Trimming took 2 bases from V and 8 from J, leaving 15 bases between them. Germline V gene sequence: CDR1 ENHRY, CDR2 SYGVKD. The CDR3 has 14 amino acids. In DNA form, the CDR3 reads TGTGCCATCAGTGAGATTGGGGGCGCTTACGGCTACACCTTC. Its translation: CAISEIGGAYGYTF.